Here is one T cell receptor beta chain with its context. No cognate antigen has been identified for it. There are no base qualities to consult, and no much larger clone falls within one base. The sample comes from a study of OX40 agonist ivuxolimab in advanced cancers. With respect to the entire study: Ivuxolimab was a fully human IgG2 agonistic monoclonal antibody targeting the costimulatory receptor OX40 (CD134). The purpose of peripheral TCRbeta sequencing was to test whether ivuxolimab changed TCR sequence diversity and led to clonal T-cell expansion. In the dose-escalation cohort, around 80% of patients were male, and the mean age was roughly 60 years with a range of roughly 23 to 79. Intravenous ivuxolimab was administered to patients every 2 weeks at six dose levels: 0.01, 0.1, 0.3, 1.5, 3 and 10 mg/kg. Three dose-escalation patients achieved partial responses, one with hepatocellular carcinoma and two with cutaneous melanoma. Prior anti-PD-1, anti-PD-L1 or anti-CTLA-4 therapy was permitted, and approximately 40% of dose-escalation patients had received checkpoint inhibitors. The paper covers the monotherapy dose-escalation part of the phase I ivuxolimab trial, which included N of about 50 patients. Among the approximately 54 dose-escalation patients, around 20 had hepatocellular carcinoma, roughly 15 melanoma, 9 renal cell carcinoma and 9 head and neck cancer. What the work shows at the level of the full study, not this receptor alone: Antigen specificity was not determined for the clonally expanded peripheral T cells. On average, CD8+ T cells showed more expanded clones than CD4+ T cells after ivuxolimab. In the 0.1-3.0 mg/kg groups, partial responders had among the lowest normalized peripheral clonal expansion, particularly in CD8+ T cells. At doses of 0.1 to 3.0 mg/kg, clonal expansion of both CD4+ and CD8+ T cells in blood was seen between baseline and week 6. Low levels of normalized T-cell clonal expansion were also seen in some patients who did not respond.

CDR3 length: 16 amino acids, cysteine to phenylalanine. The retained sequence is limited to the CDR3, 48 bases, with the frame set at the first base. The CDR1 and CDR2 encoded by the germline V gene (reference sequence) are SEHNR and FQNEAQ. The junction shows trimming of 5 bases on V and 4 bases on J, plus 20 bases between the germline ends. Patients with autoimmune disease history or receiving systemic immunosuppression were excluded from the trial. In every dose cohort, peripheral blood was drawn for TCR sequencing at baseline, cycle 4 day 1, and cycle 7 day 1. Samples came from an open-label, multicenter, first-in-human phase I dose-escalation trial of ivuxolimab. Adults with locally advanced or metastatic melanoma, renal cell carcinoma, hepatocellular carcinoma or head and neck squamous cell carcinoma were enrolled in the trial. Before TCR sequencing, CD4+ and CD8+ T cells were separately sorted from peripheral blood.

Genomic DNA was extracted from sorted cells for sequencing of the TCRbeta CDR3 region. The immunoSEQ Assay was used to sequence the TCRbeta CDR3 regions. The clones in this table, taken by TCRdb from immuneACCESS, are in-frame only. Not every clone is retained; where verified, under half of the shortfall comes from an unresolved V gene, and the cause of the rest is unknown. Present in this sample are 70,000 to 95,000 clones, roughly 80% of which were seen just once. The leading ten clones occupy 1.1% of the sample. The V and J genes are TRBV7-9 and TRBJ1-2; the D gene is unclear. This sequence originates from an adult with an advanced solid tumor such as melanoma, head and neck, liver or kidney cancer. Sequences were derived from CD4+ or CD8+ T cells sorted from blood, sampled in a trial of the OX40 agonist ivuxolimab. The CDR3 has the sequence CASSPGEPRASYGYTF. The DNA sequence follows: TGTGCCAGCAGCCCCGGTGAACCCCGGGCTTCCTATGGCTACACCTTC.